Listed here are 24 T cell receptor beta chains from one sample, sequenced in a study of naive and memory T cell subsets. Points from the study as a whole: Especially in CD8 cells, naive repertoires contained a few larger clonotypes, possibly CD45RA-re-expressing memory cells.

An equimolar mix of two oligonucleotides served as the beta constant-region primer for TRBC1 and TRBC2. Nested alpha and beta constant-region primers with the SP2 primer drove four PCR rounds on ligated cDNA. TCRdb called the UMI-ligation and nested PCR reads again in MiXCR, with one record for every CDR3 protein. The sample has more than 120,000 distinct CDR3 sequences, approximately 21% seen once. Which antigens these TCRs recognize remains unknown. Sequenced input: naive CD8+ T cells from blood. The receptors were gathered from a human donor in good health.

The chain joins TRBV6-5 to TRBJ2-1; D call uncertain. V gave up 5 bases and J gave up 2 bases, with 16 bases separating them. The germline CDR1 and CDR2 sequences are MNHEY and SVGAGI. The CDR3 extends over 16 amino acids. The CDR3 loop reads CASSDDTSVAYNEQFF. The CDR3 bases are TGTGCCAGCAGTGACGACACCTCAGTAGCCTACAATGAGCAGTTCTTC.

This clonotype has ten or more counts. V is TRBV27 and J is TRBJ2-7, with D possibly called TRBD1 or TRBD2 (5 bases each). Trimming left V 7 bases short and J 3 bases short, with 13 bases between. The CDR3 sequence is 13 residues long. Germline V lookup: CDR1 MNHEY, CDR2 SMNVEV (reference sequence). This CDR3 reads CASNGADNYEQYF. The DNA of the CDR3 is TGTGCCAGCAACGGGGCAGATAACTACGAGCAGTACTTC.

The chain uses TRBV5-6 and TRBJ1-2; 7 bases agree with TRBD1. J gave up 5 bases and V 4 bases, and 14 bases lay outside the gene matches. The CDR3 is 16 amino acids. In germline, CDR1 is SGHDT, CDR2 YYEEEE. CDR3 nucleotide sequence: TGTGCCAGCAGCCCAGTCCCCGGACAGGAAGAGTATGGCTACACCTTC. This translates into CASSPVPGQEEYGYTF.

This clonotype has just a few counts. This chain links TRBV28 with TRBJ1-5; D possibly corresponds to TRBD1 (5 bases). The germline V gene encodes CDR1 MDHEN and CDR2 SYDVKM. The CDR3 covers 16 residues. The V end was cut by 2 bases, the J end by 3 bases, with 14 bases between. The CDR3 bases are TGTGCCAGCAGTTTACGACCGGGACTATCCAATCAGCCCCAGCATTTT. Residues: CASSLRPGLSNQPQHF.

V usage is TRBV6-6 and J usage is TRBJ2-2; perhaps TRBD1 as D (6 bases). The germline V and J ends were trimmed by 2 bases and 1 base, with 14 bases remaining between them. The CDR3 totals 17 residues. CDR1 and CDR2 from the germline V gene are MNHNY and SVGAGI (reference sequence). The CDR3 sequence is CASSYVPGHLNTGELFF. DNA for the CDR3: TGTGCCAGCAGTTACGTTCCGGGACACTTGAACACCGGGGAGCTGTTTTTT.

The J gene is TRBJ2-2, the V gene TRBV7-8; tentatively, D is TRBD1 (5 bases). The germline V gene encodes CDR1 SGHVS and CDR2 FQNEAQ. The CDR3 loop spans 15 amino acids. Deletions cut 7 bases from V and 5 bases from J, with 17 bases between. In DNA, the CDR3 is TGTGCCAGCAAATCCACGGCAGGGTGGACCGGGGAGCTGTTTTTT. Encoded protein: CASKSTAGWTGELFF.

This clonotype turned up a few times. The V gene is TRBV20-1, the J gene TRBJ2-2; D is tentatively TRBD1 or TRBD2 (6 bases each). The CDR3 is 15 amino acids. Trimming left V 5 bases short and J 1 base short, with 14 bases between. Germline V gene lookup returns CDR1 DFQATT and CDR2 SNEGSKA (reference sequence). CDR3 nucleotides: TGCAGTGCTCAGGCGGAGGGGGAGAACACCGGGGAGCTGTTTTTT. Residues: CSAQAEGENTGELFF.

V is TRBV19 and J is TRBJ1-2, with a weak D call TRBD1 (5 bases). The CDR3 length is 12 residues. The germline V gene encodes CDR1 LNHDA and CDR2 SQIVND (reference sequence). V lost 3 bases, J lost 6 bases, and 8 bases lay in between. The CDR3 loop is CASSMAGDGYTF. Here the CDR3 DNA reads TGTGCCAGTAGTATGGCGGGGGATGGCTACACCTTC.

V usage is TRBV24-1 and J usage is TRBJ2-1; 10 bases fit TRBD2. J lost 0 bases, V lost 7 bases, and 8 bases had no gene match. This CDR3 contains 17 residues. Germline V gene lookup returns CDR1 KGHDR and CDR2 SFDVKD. Here the CDR3 DNA reads TGTGCCACCAGGGGGCTAGCGGGAGTCCCCTCCTACAATGAGCAGTTCTTC. This translates into CATRGLAGVPSYNEQFF.

The V call is TRBV28, the J call TRBJ2-7; D might be TRBD1 or TRBD2, each matching 5 bases. Per germline, CDR1 MDHEN and CDR2 SYDVKM. The germline V and J ends were trimmed by 8 bases and 3 bases, with 17 bases remaining between them. This CDR3 comprises 14 residues. The CDR3 loop reads CASARGPRDYEQYF. DNA of the CDR3: TGTGCCAGCGCACGGGGCCCGAGAGACTACGAGCAGTACTTC.

The rearrangement joins TRBV6-1 to TRBJ2-7; D is unresolved. Germline lookup yields CDR1 MNHNS and CDR2 SASEGT. The CDR3 consists of 18 residues. The V and J ends lost 4 bases and 6 bases respectively, with 28 bases between them. CDR3 amino acids: CASSAHSLRASSPIEQYF. Written as DNA, the CDR3 is TGTGCCAGCAGTGCACACTCCCTCCGGGCCTCATCCCCGATCGAGCAGTACTTC.

CDR3 nucleotide sequence: TGCAGCGTTGAAGATCTCCGGGGACAGGCCCTTTTTAACTATGGCTACACCTTC. Its protein is CSVEDLRGQALFNYGYTF. V is TRBV29-1 and J is TRBJ1-2, with 8 bases matching TRBD1. CDR1 SQVTM and CDR2 ANQGSEA come from the germline V gene. The CDR3 extends over 18 amino acids. After removal of 0 bases from V and 1 base from J, the junction contained 13 bases not matched to a gene.

The chain carries TRBV6-1 and TRBJ2-3, with 8 positions matching TRBD2. The CDR3 is 16 residues long. After removal of 1 base from V and 6 bases from J, the junction contained 9 bases not matched to a gene. Germline V gene lookup returns CDR1 MNHNS and CDR2 SASEGT. This CDR3 is CASSEVGGGYVDTQYF. The CDR3 DNA reads as TGTGCCAGCAGTGAAGTCGGGGGGGGGTATGTGGATACGCAGTATTTT.

V usage is TRBV6-6 and J usage is TRBJ2-1, with TRBD2 identical over 12 bases. CDR3 length: 16 residues. Germline CDR1 reads MNHNY; CDR2 reads SVGAGI (reference sequence). After removal of 4 bases from V and 3 bases from J, the junction contained 4 bases not matched to a gene. In nucleotides, the CDR3 is TGTGCCAGCAGTTCCACGACTAGCGGGAGCTACAATGAGCAGTTCTTC. Translated: CASSSTTSGSYNEQFF.

This clonotype was seen a single time. This may arise from a read error, as a much more abundant clone is one base away. The rearrangement uses TRBV11-2 and TRBJ2-5, with TRBD2 matching over 11 bases. From germline, CDR1 is SGHAT and CDR2 FQNNGV. The CDR3 totals 16 residues. CDR3 sequence reads: CASSFLLAGEGETRYF. CDR3 bases: TGTGCCAGCAGCTTTCTACTAGCGGGAGAGGGAGAGACCCGGTACTTC.

This clonotype turned up a few times. This rearrangement joins TRBV28 to TRBJ2-7, with 10 bases matching TRBD2. The CDR3 totals 14 residues. Looked up from germline, CDR1 is MDHEN and CDR2 is SYDVKM. With V trimmed by 6 bases and J by 6 bases, 8 bases remained unmatched. The CDR3 DNA sequence: TGTGCCAGCAGCTACCGACTAGCGGGCGCCGAGCAGTACTTC. Translating gives CASSYRLAGAEQYF.

The chain recombines TRBV5-1 with TRBJ2-5; perhaps TRBD2 as D (6 bases). The CDR3 spans 13 residues. CDR1 and CDR2 (germline): SGHRS, YFSETQ. Trimming removed 6 bases at V and 1 base at J, with 10 bases between. CDR3 sequence: CASTGTGQETQYF. CDR3 sequence (DNA): TGCGCCAGCACCGGGACTGGCCAAGAGACCCAGTACTTC.

This chain joins TRBV3-1 and TRBJ1-1; a possible D gene is TRBD1 (5 bases). The CDR3 spans 14 residues. CDR1 and CDR2 (germline): LGHDT, YNNKEL (reference sequence). Trimming took off 0 bases at V and 8 bases at J, with 13 bases between the two ends. CDR3 bases: TGTGCCAGCAGCCAAGATCCGGGGCCGCAAGAAGCTTTCTTT. Its protein is CASSQDPGPQEAFF.

The chain employs TRBV20-1 and TRBJ1-5; no firm D call. The CDR3 loop spans 13 amino acids. Looked up from germline, CDR1 is DFQATT and CDR2 is SNEGSKA (reference sequence). Trimming stripped 0 bases from V and 6 bases from J, with 9 bases between. In DNA, the CDR3 is TGCAGTGCTAGAGACAGAGAAGGTCAGCCCCAGCATTTT. It translates to CSARDREGQPQHF.

In this sample, this clonotype turned up a few times. The genes are TRBV12-3 or TRBV12-4 and TRBJ1-5; no clear D gene. Trimming pared 1 base from V and 5 bases from J, leaving 6 bases between. CDR3 size: 13 residues. CDR3 region: CASSLVADQPQHF. CDR3 DNA: TGTGCCAGCAGTTTAGTAGCCGATCAGCCCCAGCATTTT.

In its sample, this clonotype was seen a few times. The chain uses TRBV7-9 and TRBJ2-7, with D unresolved. CDR1 is SEHNR and CDR2 is FQNEAQ in the germline V gene (reference sequence). The ends were cut back, 1 base at V and 9 bases at J, with 13 bases in the middle. The CDR3 is made up of 13 amino acids. CDR3 in amino acids: CASSLGPNRVQYF. CDR3 nucleotides: TGTGCCAGCAGCTTAGGACCAAACCGAGTGCAGTACTTC. Full variable domain (outside the CDR3, taken from reference TRBV7-9 and TRBJ2-7): DTGVSQNPRHKITKRGQNVTFRCDPISEHNRLYWYRQTLGQGPEFLTYFQNEAQLEKSRLLSDRFSAERPKGSFSTLEIQRTEQGDSAMYLCASSLGPNRVQYFGPGTRLTVT.

The chain is built from TRBV7-9 and TRBJ1-1, with D unresolved. V dropped 6 bases and J dropped 4 bases, with 12 bases sitting between them. The CDR3 contains 13 residues. Germline loops: CDR1 SEHNR, CDR2 FQNEAQ (reference sequence). The CDR3 region is CASRKGLSTEAFF. The CDR3 DNA reads as TGTGCCAGCAGAAAGGGTTTGAGCACTGAAGCTTTCTTT.

This chain uses TRBV10-3 with TRBJ2-7; weak D call: TRBD2 (6 bases). The V end lost 0 bases, the J end lost 0 bases, and 9 bases lay between the germline ends. Germline assignment: CDR1 ENHRY and CDR2 SYGVKD. The CDR3 runs 15 residues. CDR3 bases: TGTGCCATCAGTGAGTCGCCGGGGGTCTCCTACGAGCAGTACTTC. It yields the protein CAISESPGVSYEQYF.

The chain couples TRBV12-3 or TRBV12-4 to TRBJ2-1; weak D call: TRBD2 (6 bases). This CDR3 is built from 13 residues. Trimming removed 7 bases at V and 8 bases at J, with 15 bases between. CDR3 amino acids: CASNLLSGDEQFF. The CDR3 DNA reads TGTGCCAGCAACCTTTTGTCGGGAGATGAGCAGTTCTTC.